This TCR beta chain was recovered during a study of vaccination effects on CD4 cells after COVID-19. Study background: Viral peptide pools were used in the ViraFEST assay to expand antigen-specific CD4+ T cells, and sequencing came afterward. BNT162b2 vaccine or mRNA-1273 vaccine was given to participants in two doses.

Following culture for approximately ten days, CD4+ T cells were isolated. Half-medium changes using IL-2 medium occurred on days 3 and 7. Study observations and caveats: Early post-infection timepoints were missing from the study, which also had few convalescent patients.

On this clone: No antigen is known for it.

Generated by immunoSEQ multiplex PCR, the TCRdb table keeps only in-frame clones and is missing some. The sample has approximately 30,000 clones, approximately 60% seen once. The germline V gene has CDR1 LNHDA and CDR2 SQIVND (reference sequence). Trimming at V came to 7 bases and at J to 3 bases, leaving 16 bases not matched to a gene. CDR3 length equals 17 residues. The sequence was collected from a human donor who received a COVID-19 vaccine. Sample: CD4+ T cells from PBMCs cultured without peptide, taken before COVID-19 vaccination. The gene calls are TRBV19 and TRBJ2-3; 7 bases match TRBD2. The chain's CDR3 is CASTGGTKAGATDTQYF. The CDR3 DNA reads as TGTGCCAGTACCGGGGGGACTAAAGCTGGGGCGACAGATACGCAGTATTTT.